A selection of T cell receptor beta chains follows, all from one sample in a study of cytomegalovirus exposure and HLA in healthy donors. Using immunoSEQ multiplex PCR, the repertoire was profiled, and TCRdb retains in-frame clones only, with some absent. Of about 180,000 clones listed, more than 60% were seen once; the top ten hold more than 3.5%. Sequencing input: PBMCs. Receptors were obtained from a woman aged 60-75 years in good health and CMV-seropositive. Both conserved end residues are part of each CDR3. The D gene is left open where the match is weak. A clone size is listed for some rows: how often the clone was seen (once, few, many), or a class if it is expanded.

clone_size: .
j_call: TRBJ2-7
d_call: TRBD1
v_call: TRBV6-1
cdr3_aa: CASIKDRAYEQYF
cdr3_nt: TGTGCCAGCATTAAAGACAGGGCGTACGAGCAGTACTTC

clone_size: .
j_call: TRBJ1-1
d_call: .
v_call: TRBV28
cdr3_aa: CASSLIDRNTEAFF
cdr3_nt: TGTGCCAGCAGCTTGATTGACAGGAACACTGAAGCTTTCTTT

clone_size: .
j_call: TRBJ2-7
d_call: .
v_call: TRBV2
cdr3_aa: CASGPGGYEQYF
cdr3_nt: TGTGCCAGCGGGCCCGGGGGCTACGAGCAGTACTTC

clone_size: .
j_call: TRBJ1-3
d_call: TRBD1
v_call: TRBV5-1
cdr3_aa: CASSLQGAGNTIYF
cdr3_nt: TGCGCCAGCAGCTTGCAGGGGGCTGGAAACACCATATATTTT

clone_size: .
j_call: TRBJ2-3
d_call: TRBD2
v_call: TRBV7-9
cdr3_aa: CASSPTLAGGRRDTQYF
cdr3_nt: TGTGCCAGCAGCCCTACGTTAGCGGGGGGGCGTAGAGATACGCAGTATTTT

clone_size: .
j_call: TRBJ2-4
d_call: TRBD1
v_call: TRBV7-2
cdr3_aa: CASSSDRGKNIQYF
cdr3_nt: TGTGCCAGCAGCTCCGACAGGGGTAAAAACATTCAGTACTTC

clone_size: .
j_call: TRBJ1-1
d_call: .
v_call: TRBV19
cdr3_aa: CASSDRMNTEAFF
cdr3_nt: TGTGCCAGTAGTGACAGAATGAACACTGAAGCTTTCTTT

clone_size: .
j_call: TRBJ2-1
d_call: TRBD2
v_call: TRBV4-2
cdr3_aa: CASSQATSDSNEQFF
cdr3_nt: TGTGCCAGCAGCCAAGCGACTAGCGACTCTAATGAGCAGTTCTTC

clone_size: .
j_call: TRBJ2-5
d_call: TRBD1
v_call: TRBV28
cdr3_aa: CASRITGGGETQYF
cdr3_nt: TGTGCCAGCAGAATAACAGGGGGCGGCGAGACCCAGTACTTC

clone_size: .
j_call: TRBJ1-1
d_call: .
v_call: TRBV18
cdr3_aa: CASSPMSGKATEAFF
cdr3_nt: TGTGCCAGCTCACCCATGTCAGGGAAGGCCACTGAAGCTTTCTTT

clone_size: .
j_call: TRBJ2-2
d_call: .
v_call: TRBV6-6
cdr3_aa: CASSGGGRGGTGELFF
cdr3_nt: TGTGCCAGCAGTGGGGGGGGGAGGGGGGGCACCGGGGAGCTGTTTTTT

clone_size: .
j_call: TRBJ1-2
d_call: .
v_call: TRBV15
cdr3_aa: CATSRTDRSYGYTF
cdr3_nt: TGTGCCACCAGCAGAACCGACAGATCCTATGGCTACACCTTC

clone_size: .
j_call: TRBJ2-2
d_call: .
v_call: TRBV18
cdr3_aa: CASSPLEENTGELFF
cdr3_nt: TGTGCCAGCTCACCACTGGAGGAGAACACCGGGGAGCTGTTTTTT

clone_size: once
j_call: TRBJ1-5
d_call: .
v_call: TRBV27
cdr3_aa: CASSLSGASNQPQHF
cdr3_nt: TGTGCCAGCAGTTTATCGGGGGCTAGCAATCAGCCCCAGCATTTT

clone_size: .
j_call: TRBJ2-3
d_call: .
v_call: TRBV18
cdr3_aa: CASSPPGSPDTQYF
cdr3_nt: TGTGCCAGCTCACCACCGGGTAGCCCAGATACGCAGTATTTT

clone_size: .
j_call: TRBJ1-1
d_call: .
v_call: TRBV7-2
cdr3_aa: CASSQVEGGTEAFF
cdr3_nt: TGTGCCAGCAGCCAGGTGGAGGGTGGCACTGAAGCTTTCTTT

clone_size: .
j_call: TRBJ1-1
d_call: .
v_call: TRBV18
cdr3_aa: CASSPTGGNTEAFF
cdr3_nt: TGTGCCAGCTCACCCACGGGGGGGAACACTGAAGCTTTCTTT

clone_size: .
j_call: TRBJ2-5
d_call: .
v_call: TRBV2
cdr3_aa: CASSPDWQETQYF
cdr3_nt: TGTGCCAGCAGTCCGGACTGGCAAGAGACCCAGTACTTC

clone_size: .
j_call: TRBJ2-1
d_call: TRBD1
v_call: TRBV5-6
cdr3_aa: CASSWDSSYNEQFF
cdr3_nt: TGTGCCAGCAGCTGGGACAGCTCCTACAATGAGCAGTTCTTC

clone_size: .
j_call: TRBJ1-4
d_call: .
v_call: TRBV2
cdr3_aa: CASKGSNEKLFF
cdr3_nt: TGTGCCAGCAAGGGGTCTAATGAAAAACTGTTTTTT

clone_size: .
j_call: TRBJ2-3
d_call: .
v_call: TRBV2
cdr3_aa: CASSDVPTDTQYF
cdr3_nt: TGTGCCAGCAGTGACGTCCCCACAGATACGCAGTATTTT

clone_size: .
j_call: TRBJ1-4
d_call: .
v_call: TRBV9
cdr3_aa: CASSVGGSLAGEKLFF
cdr3_nt: TGTGCCAGCAGCGTAGGCGGTAGTTTGGCAGGGGAAAAACTGTTTTTT

clone_size: few
j_call: TRBJ2-7
d_call: .
v_call: TRBV15
cdr3_aa: CATSTGDRTVGEQYF
cdr3_nt: TGTGCCACCAGCACCGGGGATAGGACGGTGGGGGAGCAGTACTTC

clone_size: .
j_call: TRBJ1-2
d_call: TRBD1
v_call: TRBV28
cdr3_aa: CASSPSWGQGDGYTF
cdr3_nt: TGTGCCAGCAGCCCCTCTTGGGGACAGGGGGATGGCTACACCTTC

clone_size: few
j_call: TRBJ2-3
d_call: .
v_call: TRBV5-1
cdr3_aa: CASSSLAGDSDTQYF
cdr3_nt: TGCGCCAGCAGCTCATTGGCAGGGGATTCAGATACGCAGTATTTT

clone_size: .
j_call: TRBJ1-1
d_call: .
v_call: TRBV7-9
cdr3_aa: CASSLARWNTEAFF
cdr3_nt: TGTGCCAGCAGCTTAGCGCGGTGGAACACTGAAGCTTTCTTT

clone_size: .
j_call: TRBJ2-2
d_call: .
v_call: TRBV7-2
cdr3_aa: CASSLASSGFLGELFF
cdr3_nt: TGTGCCAGCAGCTTAGCGTCGTCAGGGTTCCTCGGGGAGCTGTTTTTT

clone_size: .
j_call: TRBJ2-5
d_call: .
v_call: TRBV7-9
cdr3_aa: CASSYIMYQETQYF
cdr3_nt: TGTGCCAGCAGCTACATAATGTACCAAGAGACCCAGTACTTC

clone_size: .
j_call: TRBJ2-3
d_call: TRBD2
v_call: TRBV6-1
cdr3_aa: CASSLGGAGTDTQYF
cdr3_nt: TGTGCCAGCAGTTTGGGAGGGGCGGGGACAGATACGCAGTATTTT

clone_size: .
j_call: TRBJ1-6
d_call: TRBD1
v_call: TRBV16
cdr3_aa: CASSQGGTGNSPLHF
cdr3_nt: TGTGCCAGCAGCCAAGGAGGGACAGGGAATTCACCCCTCCACTTT

clone_size: .
j_call: TRBJ1-1
d_call: .
v_call: TRBV20-1
cdr3_aa: CSARFGGLAFF
cdr3_nt: TGCAGTGCTAGATTCGGGGGACTCGCTTTCTTT

clone_size: .
j_call: TRBJ1-1
d_call: .
v_call: TRBV27
cdr3_aa: CASSPNRALNTEAFF
cdr3_nt: TGTGCCAGCAGTCCTAACAGGGCTTTGAACACTGAAGCTTTCTTT

clone_size: .
j_call: TRBJ1-4
d_call: .
v_call: TRBV5-1
cdr3_aa: CASSPTVTNEKLFF
cdr3_nt: TGCGCCAGCAGCCCTACAGTAACTAATGAAAAACTGTTTTTT

clone_size: .
j_call: TRBJ1-2
d_call: TRBD1
v_call: TRBV6-5
cdr3_aa: CASSSGQTYGYTF
cdr3_nt: TGTGCCAGCAGTTCGGGACAGACCTATGGCTACACCTTC

clone_size: .
j_call: TRBJ2-3
d_call: .
v_call: TRBV30
cdr3_aa: CAWSPLPDTQYF
cdr3_nt: TGTGCCTGGAGTCCCCTCCCAGATACGCAGTATTTT

clone_size: .
j_call: TRBJ2-1
d_call: TRBD2
v_call: TRBV18
cdr3_aa: CASSRSGSSYNEQFF
cdr3_nt: TGTGCCAGCTCGCGTAGCGGGAGCTCCTACAATGAGCAGTTCTTC

clone_size: .
j_call: TRBJ1-1
d_call: .
v_call: TRBV5-1
cdr3_aa: CASSLGNSGAEAFF
cdr3_nt: TGCGCCAGCAGCTTGGGTAATTCAGGGGCTGAAGCTTTCTTT

clone_size: few
j_call: TRBJ1-1
d_call: TRBD1
v_call: TRBV7-8
cdr3_aa: CASSFGQVEAFF
cdr3_nt: TGTGCCAGCAGCTTTGGACAGGTTGAAGCTTTCTTT

clone_size: .
j_call: TRBJ2-5
d_call: .
v_call: TRBV20-1
cdr3_aa: CSASQETQYF
cdr3_nt: TGCAGTGCGAGCCAAGAGACCCAGTACTTC

clone_size: .
j_call: TRBJ2-1
d_call: .
v_call: TRBV7-3
cdr3_aa: CASSSSGYNEQFF
cdr3_nt: TGTGCCAGCAGCTCCTCAGGGTACAATGAGCAGTTCTTC

clone_size: .
j_call: TRBJ2-7
d_call: .
v_call: TRBV28
cdr3_aa: CASSSRTDDKQYF
cdr3_nt: TGTGCCAGCAGTTCACGGACAGACGATAAGCAGTACTTC

clone_size: few
j_call: TRBJ2-7
d_call: TRBD1
v_call: TRBV5-4
cdr3_aa: CASSSRDRGYEQYF
cdr3_nt: TGTGCCAGCAGCTCCCGGGACAGGGGCTACGAGCAGTACTTC

clone_size: .
j_call: TRBJ1-2
d_call: TRBD1
v_call: TRBV5-1
cdr3_aa: CASSPEGQGSYGYTF
cdr3_nt: TGCGCCAGCAGCCCCGAGGGACAGGGAAGCTATGGCTACACCTTC

clone_size: .
j_call: TRBJ1-4
d_call: TRBD1
v_call: TRBV19
cdr3_aa: CASSVIGTGGEKLFF
cdr3_nt: TGTGCCAGTAGTGTAATTGGGACAGGGGGTGAAAAACTGTTTTTT

clone_size: .
j_call: TRBJ1-3
d_call: TRBD1
v_call: TRBV4-2
cdr3_aa: CASSQPGTVDNTIYF
cdr3_nt: TGTGCCAGCAGCCAACCGGGGACAGTAGATAACACCATATATTTT

clone_size: .
j_call: TRBJ2-1
d_call: TRBD1
v_call: TRBV5-6
cdr3_aa: CASSLGTGVPFF
cdr3_nt: TGTGCCAGCAGCTTGGGGACAGGGGTCCCCTTCTTC

clone_size: .
j_call: TRBJ2-2
d_call: TRBD1
v_call: TRBV5-4
cdr3_aa: CASSPGQGRNTGELFF
cdr3_nt: TGTGCCAGCAGCCCAGGACAGGGGAGGAACACCGGGGAGCTGTTTTTT

clone_size: .
j_call: TRBJ2-3
d_call: TRBD2
v_call: TRBV18
cdr3_aa: CASSQLAGTDTQYF
cdr3_nt: TGTGCCAGCTCACAACTAGCGGGCACAGATACGCAGTATTTT

clone_size: .
j_call: TRBJ2-7
d_call: TRBD1
v_call: TRBV4-2
cdr3_aa: CASSQGGQTSYEQYF
cdr3_nt: TGTGCCAGCAGCCAAGGGGGACAGACAAGTTACGAGCAGTACTTC

clone_size: .
j_call: TRBJ1-2
d_call: .
v_call: TRBV10-3
cdr3_aa: CAIRWEYGYTF
cdr3_nt: TGTGCCATCAGGTGGGAGTATGGCTACACCTTC

clone_size: once
j_call: TRBJ1-6
d_call: TRBD1
v_call: TRBV9
cdr3_aa: CASSPEGQQSYNSPLHF
cdr3_nt: TGTGCCAGCAGCCCAGAGGGACAGCAATCTTATAATTCACCCCTCCACTTT

clone_size: .
j_call: TRBJ2-7
d_call: TRBD1
v_call: TRBV7-2
cdr3_aa: CASSRDRGYEQYF
cdr3_nt: TGTGCCAGCAGCCGGGACAGGGGTTACGAGCAGTACTTC

clone_size: .
j_call: TRBJ2-7
d_call: TRBD2
v_call: TRBV30
cdr3_aa: CARGTSGSYEQYF
cdr3_nt: TGTGCCCGCGGGACTAGCGGATCCTACGAGCAGTACTTC

clone_size: .
j_call: TRBJ2-7
d_call: .
v_call: TRBV2
cdr3_aa: CATLEVEGAYEQYF
cdr3_nt: TGTGCCACCCTAGAGGTAGAGGGGGCCTACGAGCAGTACTTC

clone_size: few
j_call: TRBJ2-7
d_call: .
v_call: TRBV28
cdr3_aa: CASSGQPLTYEQYF
cdr3_nt: TGTGCCAGCAGCGGACAGCCTCTTACCTACGAGCAGTACTTC

clone_size: .
j_call: TRBJ2-3
d_call: .
v_call: TRBV18
cdr3_aa: CASSTIGADTQYF
cdr3_nt: TGTGCCAGCTCTACCATAGGGGCAGATACGCAGTATTTT

clone_size: few
j_call: TRBJ1-1
d_call: .
v_call: TRBV5-1
cdr3_aa: CASSPGDFFSEAFF
cdr3_nt: TGCGCCAGCAGCCCCGGGGACTTCTTCTCGGAAGCTTTCTTT

clone_size: .
j_call: TRBJ2-2
d_call: TRBD2
v_call: TRBV29-1
cdr3_aa: CSVQEGGGSNGELFF
cdr3_nt: TGCAGCGTCCAGGAGGGCGGGGGGTCTAACGGGGAGCTGTTTTTT

clone_size: once
j_call: TRBJ2-4
d_call: TRBD2
v_call: TRBV6-6
cdr3_aa: CASTQTRLAKNSQYF
cdr3_nt: TGTGCCAGCACCCAGACAAGACTAGCCAAAAACAGTCAGTACTTC

clone_size: .
j_call: TRBJ1-5
d_call: TRBD1
v_call: TRBV9
cdr3_aa: CASSARGGAGNQPQHF
cdr3_nt: TGTGCCAGCAGCGCTAGAGGGGGCGCGGGCAATCAGCCCCAGCATTTT